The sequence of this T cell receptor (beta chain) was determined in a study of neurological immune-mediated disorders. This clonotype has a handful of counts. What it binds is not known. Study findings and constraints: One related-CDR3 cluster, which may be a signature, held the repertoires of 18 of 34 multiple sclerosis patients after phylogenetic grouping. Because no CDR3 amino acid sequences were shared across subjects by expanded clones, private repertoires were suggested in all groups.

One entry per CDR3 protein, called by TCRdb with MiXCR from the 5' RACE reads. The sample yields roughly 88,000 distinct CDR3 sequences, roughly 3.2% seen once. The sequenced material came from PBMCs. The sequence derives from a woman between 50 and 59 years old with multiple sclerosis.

The chain's CDR3 is CASSPPTRQGEKSGNTIYF. In DNA, the CDR3 is TGTGCCAGTAGCCCCCCAACGCGACAGGGAGAGAAATCTGGAAACACCATATATTTT. This chain links TRBV19 with TRBJ1-3; 7 bases line up with TRBD1. The CDR3 loop spans 19 amino acids. Germline trimming cut 6 bases from V and 1 base from J; bases unmatched to any gene: 18. Germline CDR1 and CDR2: LNHDA and SQIVND (reference sequence).